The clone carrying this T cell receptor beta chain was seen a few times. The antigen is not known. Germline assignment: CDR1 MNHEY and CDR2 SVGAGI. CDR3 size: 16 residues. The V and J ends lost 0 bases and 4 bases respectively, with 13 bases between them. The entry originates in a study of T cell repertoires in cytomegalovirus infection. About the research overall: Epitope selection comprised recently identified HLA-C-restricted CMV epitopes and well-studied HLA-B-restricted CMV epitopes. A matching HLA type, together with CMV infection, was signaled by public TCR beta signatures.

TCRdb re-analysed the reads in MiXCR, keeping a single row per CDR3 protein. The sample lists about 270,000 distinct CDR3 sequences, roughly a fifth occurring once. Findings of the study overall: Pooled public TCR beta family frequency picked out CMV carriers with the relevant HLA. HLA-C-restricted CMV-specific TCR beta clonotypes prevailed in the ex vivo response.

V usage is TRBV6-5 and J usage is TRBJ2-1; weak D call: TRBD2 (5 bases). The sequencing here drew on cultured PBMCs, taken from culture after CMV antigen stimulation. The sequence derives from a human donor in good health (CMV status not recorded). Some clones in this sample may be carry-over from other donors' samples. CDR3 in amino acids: CASSYSRASAYNEQFF. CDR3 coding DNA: TGTGCCAGCAGTTACTCGCGGGCCTCGGCGTACAATGAGCAGTTCTTC.